Below are 7 T cell receptor beta chains sequenced from a single sample in a study of shared clonotypes between healthy human individuals. The method was immunoSEQ multiplex PCR; TCRdb's version includes in-frame clones alone and lacks a portion of them. This sample carries roughly 1.4 million clones, around 98.5% of them seen once, and the ten largest clones take about 0.34%. The sample was naive CD4+ T cells sorted from blood. Subset described: CD45RA+ positively selected. The receptors stem from a man younger than 40 in good health.

In its sample, this clone was seen once. Different DNA sequences within this sample yield the same CDR3. The chain joins TRBV7-9 to TRBJ1-2; D uncertain. Between the trimmed V and J ends, which lost 1 base and 8 bases, there was a span of 8 bases. The V gene's germline CDR1 is SEHNR and CDR2 FQNEAQ (reference sequence). The CDR3 length is 12 residues. The CDR3 protein is CASSLGQGGYTF. CDR3 DNA: TGTGCCAGCAGCTTAGGGCAAGGCGGCTACACCTTC.

This clone was observed once. This rearrangement joins TRBV5-4 to TRBJ2-2; D is unresolved. Germline values: CDR1 SGHNT, CDR2 YYREEE (reference sequence). The CDR3 runs to 13 residues. The V and J ends lost 3 bases and 5 bases respectively, with 8 bases between them. CDR3 nucleotide sequence: TGTGCCAGCAGCTCCAGAGGAACCGGGGAGCTGTTTTTT. Translated, it gives CASSSRGTGELFF.

This chain joins TRBV27 and TRBJ1-1; D remains unclear. Germline CDR1 MNHEY, CDR2 SMNVEV (reference sequence). V lost 6 bases and J lost 9, with 20 bases in between. This CDR3 comprises 14 residues. The CDR3 loop reads CASRDGDGGPKAFF. The CDR3 nucleotides read TGTGCCAGCAGGGACGGTGATGGTGGGCCCAAAGCTTTCTTT.

V and J are TRBV5-4 and TRBJ2-2; no clear D. Germline loops: CDR1 SGHNT, CDR2 YYREEE (reference sequence). Trimming left V 3 bases short and J 4 bases short, with 7 bases between. This CDR3 has 13 residues. DNA of the CDR3: TGTGCCAGCAGCTCCCTCCCCACCGGGGAGCTGTTTTTT. This translates into CASSSLPTGELFF.

To note about this clone: The sample carries other DNA sequences with the same CDR3. The chain uses TRBV5-1 and TRBJ1-1; D is unclear. The CDR3 is made up of 13 amino acids. Trimming cost V 4 bases and J 2 bases, with 9 bases left between them. Germline V CDR1 and CDR2: SGHRS, YFSETQ. As DNA, the CDR3 is TGCGCCAGCAGCCCGGCCGTAAACACTGAAGCTTTCTTT. Translating gives CASSPAVNTEAFF.

V and J are TRBV7-2 and TRBJ1-3, with TRBD1 matching over 7 bases. CDR3 length: 16 residues. Germline V gene sequence: CDR1 SGHTA, CDR2 FQGNSA. With 3 bases clipped from V and 3 bases from J, the junction kept 8 bases outside the gene matches. The CDR3 here is CASSLMTGSLGNTIYF. Here the CDR3 DNA reads TGTGCCAGCAGCTTGATGACAGGGAGCCTTGGAAACACCATATATTTT.

The chain is built from TRBV5-4 and TRBJ2-3; TRBD1 agrees at 9 bases. With 2 bases clipped from V and 0 bases from J, the junction kept 1 base outside the gene matches. Per germline, CDR1 SGHNT and CDR2 YYREEE (reference sequence). The CDR3 loop spans 15 amino acids. The CDR3 nucleotides are TGTGCCAGCAGCTTACAGGGGGCGAGCACAGATACGCAGTATTTT. It yields the protein CASSLQGASTDTQYF.